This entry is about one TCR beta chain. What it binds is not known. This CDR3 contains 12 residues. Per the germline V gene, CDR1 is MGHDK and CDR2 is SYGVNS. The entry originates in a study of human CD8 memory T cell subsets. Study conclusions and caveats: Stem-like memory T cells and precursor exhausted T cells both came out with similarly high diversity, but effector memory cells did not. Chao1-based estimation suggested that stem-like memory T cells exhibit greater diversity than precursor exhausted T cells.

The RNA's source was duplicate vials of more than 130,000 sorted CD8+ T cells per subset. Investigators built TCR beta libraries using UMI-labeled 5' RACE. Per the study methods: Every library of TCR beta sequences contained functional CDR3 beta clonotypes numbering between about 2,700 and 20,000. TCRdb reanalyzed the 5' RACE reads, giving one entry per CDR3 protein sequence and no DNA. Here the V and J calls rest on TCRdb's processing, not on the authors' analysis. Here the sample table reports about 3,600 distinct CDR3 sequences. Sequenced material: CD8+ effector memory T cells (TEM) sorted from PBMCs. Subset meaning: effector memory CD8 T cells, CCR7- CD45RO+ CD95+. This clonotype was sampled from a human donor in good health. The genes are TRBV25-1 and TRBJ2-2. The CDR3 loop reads CASSSTTGELFF.